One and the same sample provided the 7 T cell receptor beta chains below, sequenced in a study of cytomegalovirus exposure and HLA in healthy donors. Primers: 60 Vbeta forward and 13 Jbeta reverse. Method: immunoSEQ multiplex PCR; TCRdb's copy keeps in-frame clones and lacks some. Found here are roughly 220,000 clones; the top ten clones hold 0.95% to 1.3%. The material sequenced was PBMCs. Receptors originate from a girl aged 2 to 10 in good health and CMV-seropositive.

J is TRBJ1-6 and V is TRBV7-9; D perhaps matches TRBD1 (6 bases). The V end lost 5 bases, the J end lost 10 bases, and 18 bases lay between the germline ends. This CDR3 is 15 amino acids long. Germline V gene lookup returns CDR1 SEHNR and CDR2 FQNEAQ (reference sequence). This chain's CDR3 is CASSRGGTGHSPLHF. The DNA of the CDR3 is TGTGCCAGCAGCCGCGGGGGGACGGGACACTCACCCCTCCACTTT.

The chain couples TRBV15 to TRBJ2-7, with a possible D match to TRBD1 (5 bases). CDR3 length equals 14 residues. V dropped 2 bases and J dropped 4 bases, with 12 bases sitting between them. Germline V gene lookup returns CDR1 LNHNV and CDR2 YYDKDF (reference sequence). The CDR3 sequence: CATSRLDGHYEQYF. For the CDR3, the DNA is TGTGCCACCAGCAGATTGGACGGACATTACGAGCAGTACTTC.

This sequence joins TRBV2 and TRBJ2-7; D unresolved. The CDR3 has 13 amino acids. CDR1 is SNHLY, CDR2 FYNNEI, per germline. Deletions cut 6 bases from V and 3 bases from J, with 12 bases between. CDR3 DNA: TGTGCCAGCAGCCCTCGATTAGACTACGAGCAGTACTTC. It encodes CASSPRLDYEQYF.

The CDR3 DNA sequence: TGTGCCAGCAGCATAAGCGGGAGATCCCACAATGAGCAGTTCTTC. Translation gives CASSISGRSHNEQFF. The chain couples TRBV9 to TRBJ2-1, with 8 bases lining up with TRBD2. The CDR3 has 15 residues. Germline assignment: CDR1 SGDLS and CDR2 YYNGEE. V dropped 4 bases and J dropped 5; count of bases not matched to a gene: 8.

The DNA of the CDR3 is TGCGCCAGCAGCTTGGAGTGGGCAGGGGATGGCTACACCTTC. It translates to CASSLEWAGDGYTF. The genes are TRBV5-1 and TRBJ1-2, with D tentatively TRBD1 (6 bases). V was clipped by 0 bases and J by 6 bases, with 12 bases between them. CDR1 SGHRS and CDR2 YFSETQ come from the germline V gene. This CDR3 contains 14 residues.

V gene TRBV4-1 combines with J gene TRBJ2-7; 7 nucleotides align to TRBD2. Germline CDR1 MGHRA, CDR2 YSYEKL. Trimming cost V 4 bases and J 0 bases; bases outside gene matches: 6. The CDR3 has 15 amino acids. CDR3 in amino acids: CASSRQGGGSYEQYF. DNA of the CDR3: TGCGCCAGCAGCCGCCAAGGCGGGGGCTCCTACGAGCAGTACTTC.

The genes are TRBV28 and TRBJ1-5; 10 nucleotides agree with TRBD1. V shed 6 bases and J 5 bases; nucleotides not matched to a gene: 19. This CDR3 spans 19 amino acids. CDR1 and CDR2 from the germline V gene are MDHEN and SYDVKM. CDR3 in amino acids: CASSHSGTGVGLGDQPQHF. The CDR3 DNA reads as TGTGCCAGCAGCCACTCCGGGACAGGGGTTGGGTTGGGCGATCAGCCCCAGCATTTT.